This T cell receptor beta chain was observed in a study of response to subunit inactivated influenza vaccine (dated by TCRdb to 2017 to 2018). Study-level background: Deep quantitative profiling of the T cell receptor repertoire was used in the study to follow responses to a trivalent subunit inactivated influenza vaccine.

What the work shows at the level of the full study, not this receptor alone: According to the authors, only a limited number of new T cells may be recruited by each seasonal influenza vaccination.

This clonotype has a handful of counts. This receptor's antigen is unknown. No base quality values were provided; no much bigger clone lies one nucleotide off. V is trimmed back by 1 base and J by 3 bases, and the junction contains 0 bases that no gene match accounts for. The CDR3, cysteine through phenylalanine, is 13 amino acids long. This entry keeps only the CDR3 DNA: 39 bases, framed from base 1. CDR1 LNHNV and CDR2 YYDKDF are derived from the germline V gene (reference sequence). The method was RT-PCR. Sequencing was carried out with an Illumina HiSeq 2500. TCRdb handled the public reads itself, with Q25 trimming in fastp and clone calling in MiXCR, and kept productive beta chains. One record per CDR3 amino acid sequence lists the most common genes and DNA. Recorded for this sample are some 850,000 distinct CDR3 sequences; 18% of them occurred a single time. In total, the top ten clones hold approximately 10% of the sample.

The clonotype originates from a middle-aged man who received an inactivated influenza vaccine. Donor details come from another sample of the same person, matched by shared clones. The material sequenced was PBMCs from blood, taken 5 days after vaccination. The chain uses TRBV15 and TRBJ2-7; 7 bases in the middle match TRBD1. The CDR3 has the sequence CATSRGDSYEQYF. In nucleotide form, the sequence is TGTGCCACCAGCAGAGGGGACAGCTACGAGCAGTACTTC.